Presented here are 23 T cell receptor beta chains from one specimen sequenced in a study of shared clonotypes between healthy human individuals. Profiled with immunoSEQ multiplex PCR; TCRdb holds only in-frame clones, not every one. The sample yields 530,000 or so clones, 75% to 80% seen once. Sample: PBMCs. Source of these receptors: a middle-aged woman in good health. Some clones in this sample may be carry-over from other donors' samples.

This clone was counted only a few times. CDR3 DNA: TGCGCCAGCAGCCAAGGTCAATCCGGTCAGCCCCAGCATTTT. Residues: CASSQGQSGQPQHF. V gene TRBV4-1 combines with J gene TRBJ1-5; no clear D. The CDR3 consists of 14 residues. V gave up 1 base and J gave up 6 bases, with 10 bases separating them. In germline, CDR1 is MGHRA, CDR2 YSYEKL.

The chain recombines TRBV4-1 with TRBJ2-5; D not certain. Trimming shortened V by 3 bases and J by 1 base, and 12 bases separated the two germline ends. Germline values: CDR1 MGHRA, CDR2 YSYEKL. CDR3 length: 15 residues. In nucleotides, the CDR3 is TGCGCCAGCAGCCACCCCCTCTCCGGCCAAGAGACCCAGTACTTC. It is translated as CASSHPLSGQETQYF.

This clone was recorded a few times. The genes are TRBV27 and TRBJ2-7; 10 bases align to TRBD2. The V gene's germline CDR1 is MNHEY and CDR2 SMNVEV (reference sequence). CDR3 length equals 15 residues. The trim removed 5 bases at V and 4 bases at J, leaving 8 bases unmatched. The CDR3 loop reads CASSPSPTSGYEQYF. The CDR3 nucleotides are TGTGCCAGCAGTCCCTCCCCGACTAGCGGGTACGAGCAGTACTTC.

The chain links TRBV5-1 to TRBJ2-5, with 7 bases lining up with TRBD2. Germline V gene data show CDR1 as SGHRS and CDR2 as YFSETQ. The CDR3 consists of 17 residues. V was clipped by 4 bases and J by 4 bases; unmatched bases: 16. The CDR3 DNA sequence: TGCGCCAGCAGCATCGCGGGGCTGGGAGGGGAAGGAGAGACCCAGTACTTC. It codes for CASSIAGLGGEGETQYF.

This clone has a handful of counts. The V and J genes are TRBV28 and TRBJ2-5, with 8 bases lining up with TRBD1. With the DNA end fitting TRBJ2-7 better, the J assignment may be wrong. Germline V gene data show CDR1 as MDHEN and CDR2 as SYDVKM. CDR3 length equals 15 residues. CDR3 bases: TGTGCCAGCAGTAAACCCGGGACAGGTTCCTACGAGCAGTACTTC. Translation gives CASSKPGTGSYEQYF.

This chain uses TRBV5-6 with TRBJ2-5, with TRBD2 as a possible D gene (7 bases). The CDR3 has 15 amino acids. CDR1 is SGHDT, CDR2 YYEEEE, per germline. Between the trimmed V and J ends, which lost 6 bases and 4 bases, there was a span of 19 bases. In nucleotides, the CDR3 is TGTGCCAGCACCTCATTGGCGGGGGCTGGAGAGACCCAGTACTTC. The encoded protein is CASTSLAGAGETQYF.

CDR3 DNA sequence: TGTGCCAGCAGCGTAGAACAGGATTCCTACAATGAGCAGTTCTTC. Translating gives CASSVEQDSYNEQFF. This sequence joins TRBV9 and TRBJ2-1; perhaps TRBD1 as D (5 bases). Trimming shortened V by 0 bases and J by 1 base, and 8 bases separated the two germline ends. The CDR3 has 15 residues. Germline CDR1 reads SGDLS; CDR2 reads YYNGEE.

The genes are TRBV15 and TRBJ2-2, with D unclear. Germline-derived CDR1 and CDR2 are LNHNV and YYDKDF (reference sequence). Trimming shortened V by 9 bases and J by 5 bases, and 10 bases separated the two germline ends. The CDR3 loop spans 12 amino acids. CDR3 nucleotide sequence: TGTGCCACTCTTCGGGCAACCGGGGAGCTGTTTTTT. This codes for CATLRATGELFF.

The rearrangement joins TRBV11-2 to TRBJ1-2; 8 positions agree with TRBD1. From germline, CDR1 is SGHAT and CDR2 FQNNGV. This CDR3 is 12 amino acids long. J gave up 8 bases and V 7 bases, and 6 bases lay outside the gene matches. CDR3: CASKQGERGYTF. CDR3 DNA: TGTGCCAGCAAACAGGGGGAACGCGGCTACACCTTC.

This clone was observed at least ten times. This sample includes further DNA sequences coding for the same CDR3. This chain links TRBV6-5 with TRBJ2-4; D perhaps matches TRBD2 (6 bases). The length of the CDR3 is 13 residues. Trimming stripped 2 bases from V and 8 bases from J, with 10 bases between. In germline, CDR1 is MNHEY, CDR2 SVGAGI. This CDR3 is CASSYLSGDIQYF. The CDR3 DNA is TGTGCCAGCAGTTACCTATCGGGGGACATTCAGTACTTC.

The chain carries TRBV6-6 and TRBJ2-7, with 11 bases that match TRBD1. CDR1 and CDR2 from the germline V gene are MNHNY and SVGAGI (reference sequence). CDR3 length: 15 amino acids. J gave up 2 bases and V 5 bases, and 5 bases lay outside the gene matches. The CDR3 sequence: CASSTPGQGAYEQYF. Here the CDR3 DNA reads TGTGCCAGCAGTACACCGGGACAGGGGGCCTACGAGCAGTACTTC.

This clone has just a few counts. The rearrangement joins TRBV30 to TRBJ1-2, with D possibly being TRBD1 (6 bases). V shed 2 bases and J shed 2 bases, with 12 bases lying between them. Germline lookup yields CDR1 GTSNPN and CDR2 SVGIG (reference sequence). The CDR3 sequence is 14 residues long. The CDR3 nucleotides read TGTGCCTGGAGTAGGGACACCAAGAACTATGGCTACACCTTC. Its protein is CAWSRDTKNYGYTF. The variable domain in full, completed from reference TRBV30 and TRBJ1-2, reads SQTIHQWPATLVQPVGSPLSLECTVEGTSNPNLYWYRQAAGRGLQLLFYSVGIGQISSEVPQNLSASRPQDRQFILSSKKLLLSDSGFYLCAWSRDTKNYGYTFGSGTRLTVV.

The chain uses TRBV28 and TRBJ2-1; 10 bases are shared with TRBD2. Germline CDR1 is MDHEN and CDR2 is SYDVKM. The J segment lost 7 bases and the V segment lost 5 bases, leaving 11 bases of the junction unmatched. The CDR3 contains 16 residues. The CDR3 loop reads CASSLHTSGKTNEQFF. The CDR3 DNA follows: TGTGCCAGCAGTCTCCACACTAGCGGGAAGACGAATGAGCAGTTCTTC.

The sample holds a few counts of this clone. The CDR3 coding sequence is TGTGCCCGGGCGGGCGTCGAGCAGTACTTC. It is translated as CARAGVEQYF. V usage is TRBV6-7 and J usage is TRBJ2-7; the D gene is possibly TRBD2 (5 bases). TRBV6-7 is known as an ORF, though its function is uncertain. This CDR3 is 10 amino acids long. V dropped 11 bases and J dropped 6 bases, with 11 bases sitting between them.

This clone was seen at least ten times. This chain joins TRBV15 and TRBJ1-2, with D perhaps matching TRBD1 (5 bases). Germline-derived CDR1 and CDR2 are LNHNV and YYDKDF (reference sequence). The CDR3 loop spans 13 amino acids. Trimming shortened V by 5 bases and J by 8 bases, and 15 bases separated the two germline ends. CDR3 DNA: TGTGCCACCAGCGTTAGCGGGGGGTTCGGCTACACCTTC. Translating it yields CATSVSGGFGYTF.

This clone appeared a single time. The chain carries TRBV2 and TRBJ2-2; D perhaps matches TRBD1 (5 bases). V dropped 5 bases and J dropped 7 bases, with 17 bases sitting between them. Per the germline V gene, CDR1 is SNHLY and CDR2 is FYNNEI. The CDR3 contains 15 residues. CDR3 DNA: TGTGCCAGCAGTTGGCAGGGTCTAAGGGTCGGGGAGCTGTTTTTT. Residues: CASSWQGLRVGELFF.

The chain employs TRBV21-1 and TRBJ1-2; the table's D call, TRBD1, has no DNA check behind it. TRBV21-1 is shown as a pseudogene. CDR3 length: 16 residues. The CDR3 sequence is CASSLSDRYKDYGYTF. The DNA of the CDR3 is TGTGCCAGCAGTTTGTCTGACAGATATAAAGACTATGGCTACACCTTC.

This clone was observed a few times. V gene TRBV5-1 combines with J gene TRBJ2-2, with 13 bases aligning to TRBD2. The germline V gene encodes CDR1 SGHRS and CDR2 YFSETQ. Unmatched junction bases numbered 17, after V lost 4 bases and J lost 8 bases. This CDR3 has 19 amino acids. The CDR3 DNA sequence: TGCGCCAGCAGCCCTGAAGCCGGAGGACTAGCGGGAGAGTTGGGGGAGCTGTTTTTT. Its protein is CASSPEAGGLAGELGELFF.

CDR3 region: CASSLGGAVGNSPLHF. CDR3 nucleotide sequence: TGTGCCAGCAGCCTGGGGGGGGCCGTCGGTAATTCACCCCTCCACTTT. This chain uses TRBV28 with TRBJ1-6; TRBD1 might be the D (6 bases). V dropped 6 bases and J dropped 6 bases, with 18 bases sitting between them. Looked up from germline, CDR1 is MDHEN and CDR2 is SYDVKM. This CDR3 spans 16 amino acids.

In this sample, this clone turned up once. DNA of the CDR3: TGCGCCAGCAGCACTGGCATGGGGGGGCCGAAAGAGACCCAGTACTTC. Translating gives CASSTGMGGPKETQYF. The V gene is TRBV5-1, the J gene TRBJ2-5, with D possibly being TRBD2 (7 bases). The V and J ends lost 4 bases and 3 bases respectively, with 19 bases between them. The CDR3 is made up of 16 amino acids. Per the germline V gene, CDR1 is SGHRS and CDR2 is YFSETQ.

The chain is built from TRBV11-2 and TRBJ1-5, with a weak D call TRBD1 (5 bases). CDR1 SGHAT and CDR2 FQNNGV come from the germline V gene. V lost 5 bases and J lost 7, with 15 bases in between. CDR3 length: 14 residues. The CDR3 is CASSPNLGEQPQHF. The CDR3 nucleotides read TGTGCCAGCAGCCCGAACCTAGGGGAGCAGCCCCAGCATTTT. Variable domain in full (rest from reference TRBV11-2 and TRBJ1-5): EAGVAQSPRYKIIEKRQSVAFWCNPISGHATLYWYQQILGQGPKLLIQFQNNGVVDDSQLPKDRFSAERLKGVDSTLKIQPAKLEDSAVYLCASSPNLGEQPQHFGDGTRLSIL.

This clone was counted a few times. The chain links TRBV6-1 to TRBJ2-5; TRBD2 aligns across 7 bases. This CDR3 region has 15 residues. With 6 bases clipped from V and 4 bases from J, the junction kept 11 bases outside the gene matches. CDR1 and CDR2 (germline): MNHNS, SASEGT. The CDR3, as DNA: TGTGCCAGCAGCCGGCGGCTAGCGGATCCAGAGACCCAGTACTTC. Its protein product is CASSRRLADPETQYF.

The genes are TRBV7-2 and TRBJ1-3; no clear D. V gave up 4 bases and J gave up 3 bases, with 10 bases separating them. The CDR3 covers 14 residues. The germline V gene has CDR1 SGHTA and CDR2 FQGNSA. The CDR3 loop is CASSSGVFGNTIYF. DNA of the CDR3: TGTGCCAGCAGCTCGGGAGTTTTTGGAAACACCATATATTTT.